Many counts were recorded for the clone carrying this TCR beta chain. What it recognizes is unknown. Each CDR3 protein is one row after TCRdb ran MiXCR on the 5' RACE reads. The sample includes 190,000 or so distinct CDR3 sequences, around 13% of them seen just once. The sample comes from a study of CD8 T cells in ankylosing spondylitis. Study results and limitations: Reactive arthritis synovial fluid and blood previously showed some of these motif variants. Relatively scarce in peripheral blood, disease-linked clones were CD8+.

The junction had 5 bases not matched to a gene; V was cut back by 6 bases and J by 5 bases. The length of the CDR3 is 14 residues. The sequence came from a male donor with ankylosing spondylitis or in good health (not recorded which). The source material was blood, either unsorted or a sorted T cell fraction (not recorded which). The chain links TRBV12-3 or TRBV12-4 to TRBJ2-4; TRBD1 aligns across 9 bases. DNA of the CDR3: TGTGCCAGCAGGAGGACAGGGGTGGAAAACATTCAGTACTTC. As protein: CASRRTGVENIQYF.